Following are 28 T cell receptor beta chains from one sample sequenced in a study of CD8 T cell repertoires and HIV-1 epitope variants. Which antigens these TCRs recognize remains unknown. Repertoires were generated with immunoSEQ multiplex PCR, while TCRdb's copy carries only in-frame clones and drops some. The table lists about 6,300 clones, 60% to 75% of them singletons. Sequenced sample: cultured CD8+ T cells derived from PBMCs. The source of these receptors is a male donor with HIV.

V usage is TRBV5-6 and J usage is TRBJ2-5; D not resolved. The J call may be mistaken, given a closer DNA end match to TRBJ2-7. The CDR3 has 15 residues. Germline values: CDR1 SGHDT, CDR2 YYEEEE. The CDR3 loop reads CASSPENLPTYEQYF. CDR3 in DNA: TGTGCCAGCAGCCCGGAAAATTTACCCACCTACGAGCAGTACTTC.

The gene calls are TRBV28 and TRBJ2-7; the match to TRBD2 covers 9 bases. Germline loops: CDR1 MDHEN, CDR2 SYDVKM. The junction had 0 bases not matched to a gene; V was cut back by 2 bases and J by 1 base. This CDR3 is 14 amino acids long. As DNA, the CDR3 is TGTGCCAGCAGTTTAAGCGGGGGGTCCTACGAGCAGTACTTC. Translating gives CASSLSGGSYEQYF.

The gene calls are TRBV7-9 and TRBJ2-1, with TRBD1 as a possible D gene (5 bases). Germline CDR1 is SEHNR and CDR2 is FQNEAQ (reference sequence). The CDR3 covers 13 residues. V was trimmed by 5 bases and J by 4 bases, leaving 9 bases between them. The CDR3 coding sequence is TGTGCCAGCAGCACCACAGGTTACAATGAGCAGTTCTTC. Its protein product is CASSTTGYNEQFF. Using reference TRBV7-9 and TRBJ2-1 for the parts outside the CDR3, the full variable domain is DTGVSQNPRHKITKRGQNVTFRCDPISEHNRLYWYRQTLGQGPEFLTYFQNEAQLEKSRLLSDRFSAERPKGSFSTLEIQRTEQGDSAMYLCASSTTGYNEQFFGPGTRLTVL.

This CDR3 is CASSQAGGQQYF. The CDR3 DNA reads as TGTGCCAGCAGCCAAGCGGGGGGACAGCAGTACTTC. The gene calls are TRBV4-2 and TRBJ2-7, with 7 bases matching TRBD2. Germline loops: CDR1 LGHNA, CDR2 YNFKEQ. Trimming at V came to 1 base and at J to 8 bases, leaving 2 bases not matched to a gene. There are 12 residues in the CDR3.

This clone came up once. V gene TRBV7-9 combines with J gene TRBJ2-1, with 9 bases aligning to TRBD1. V was clipped by 1 base and J by 10 bases; unmatched bases: 8. The CDR3 covers 15 residues. In germline, CDR1 is SEHNR, CDR2 FQNEAQ (reference sequence). In nucleotides, the CDR3 is TGTGCCAGCAGCTTAGACGGGACAGGGCACTTGGAGCAGTTCTTC. It codes for CASSLDGTGHLEQFF.

The chain uses TRBV9 and TRBJ1-1; D is unclear. CDR1 and CDR2 (germline): SGDLS, YYNGEE. Deletions cut 7 bases from V and 1 base from J, with 11 bases between. This CDR3 has 13 residues. CDR3 protein: CASGVGGNTEAFF. CDR3 DNA sequence: TGTGCCAGCGGGGTCGGAGGGAACACTGAAGCTTTCTTT. Drawing the rest from reference TRBV9 and TRBJ1-1, the complete variable domain is DSGVTQTPKHLITATGQRVTLRCSPRSGDLSVYWYQQSLDQGLQFLIQYYNGEERAKGNILERFSAQQFPDLHSELNLSSLELGDSALYFCASGVGGNTEAFFGQGTRLTVV.

The chain links TRBV10-3 to TRBJ1-2; 9 positions match TRBD1. V lost 3 bases and J lost 6; bases outside the gene matches: 5. The CDR3 runs 14 residues. The germline CDR1 and CDR2 sequences are ENHRY and SYGVKD. CDR3 DNA sequence: TGTGCCATCAGTGATCCCGACAGGGGGGATGGCTACACCTTC. It encodes CAISDPDRGDGYTF.

This chain links TRBV5-4 with TRBJ2-3, with 7 bases fitting TRBD2. The CDR3 totals 16 residues. The V gene's germline CDR1 is SGHNT and CDR2 YYREEE (reference sequence). The J segment lost 1 base and the V segment lost 4 bases, leaving 9 bases of the junction unmatched. The CDR3 DNA reads as TGTGCCAGCAGCGGGGGAGGGACGAGGGGCACAGATACGCAGTATTTT. Translated: CASSGGGTRGTDTQYF. Drawing the rest from reference TRBV5-4 and TRBJ2-3, the complete variable domain is ETGVTQSPTHLIKTRGQQVTLRCSSQSGHNTVSWYQQALGQGPQFIFQYYREEENGRGNFPPRFSGLQFPNYSSELNVNALELDDSALYLCASSGGGTRGTDTQYFGPGTRLTVL.

The genes are TRBV15 and TRBJ1-1, with D perhaps matching TRBD1 (6 bases). V lost 3 bases and J lost 4, with 21 bases in between. The V gene's germline CDR1 is LNHNV and CDR2 YYDKDF (reference sequence). The CDR3 contains 17 residues. DNA for the CDR3: TGTGCCACCAGCAGCGGGGTCACAGGGCCACGGGGCACTGAAGCTTTCTTT. This translates into CATSSGVTGPRGTEAFF.

The chain recombines TRBV10-2 with TRBJ2-7, with 9 bases lining up with TRBD2. CDR3 length: 13 residues. V lost 4 bases and J lost 5; bases outside the gene matches: 3. Germline V gene sequence: CDR1 WSHSY, CDR2 SAAADI. CDR3 protein: CASSAASGNEQYF. The CDR3 nucleotides are TGCGCCAGCAGTGCGGCTAGCGGGAACGAGCAGTACTTC.

The rearrangement joins TRBV5-5 to TRBJ2-1, with D perhaps matching TRBD1 (6 bases). The V gene lost 0 bases and the J gene lost 4 bases, with 8 bases spanning the gap. The CDR3 has 14 residues. The V gene's germline CDR1 is SGHKS and CDR2 YYEKEE (reference sequence). CDR3 sequence reads: CASSLARGYNEQFF. The DNA for the CDR3 is TGTGCCAGCAGCTTGGCTAGGGGGTACAATGAGCAGTTCTTC.

The V gene is TRBV19, the J gene TRBJ1-4, with TRBD1 as a possible D gene (5 bases). The germline V gene has CDR1 LNHDA and CDR2 SQIVND (reference sequence). The CDR3 loop spans 15 amino acids. Trimming left V 6 bases short and J 8 bases short, with 19 bases between. CDR3 sequence (DNA): TGTGCCAGTAGCATTATCTCAGGGACGGAAGAAAAACTGTTTTTT. Amino acid sequence: CASSIISGTEEKLFF.

The chain carries TRBV29-1 and TRBJ2-5; tentative D call: TRBD1 (5 bases). V lost 5 bases and J lost 5, with 21 bases in between. The CDR3 length is 15 residues. Looked up from germline, CDR1 is SQVTM and CDR2 is ANQGSEA. CDR3 protein: CSVRPPQGIGETQYF. CDR3 nucleotides: TGCAGCGTTCGACCGCCGCAGGGTATCGGGGAGACCCAGTACTTC.

In its sample, this clone was seen once. V gene TRBV28 combines with J gene TRBJ2-3; 13 bases agree with TRBD2. J gave up 7 bases and V 1 base, and 11 bases lay outside the gene matches. This CDR3 region has 18 residues. Germline V gene lookup returns CDR1 MDHEN and CDR2 SYDVKM. This CDR3 is CASSLSVTSGRARNTQYF. The CDR3 nucleotides read TGTGCCAGCAGTTTATCGGTTACTAGCGGGAGGGCCAGAAATACGCAGTATTTT.

The chain combines TRBV2 with TRBJ2-1, with D possibly being TRBD2 (6 bases). CDR1 is SNHLY and CDR2 is FYNNEI in the germline V gene. Trimming left V 6 bases short and J 3 bases short, with 15 bases between. The CDR3 has 15 amino acids. CDR3 DNA sequence: TGTGCCAGCAGGGTCCGGGACTCCCTCTACAATGAGCAGTTCTTC. Translating it yields CASRVRDSLYNEQFF.

This clone was seen a handful of times. The chain is built from TRBV19 and TRBJ2-7; D is perhaps TRBD1 or TRBD2 (6 bases each). Germline V gene lookup returns CDR1 LNHDA and CDR2 SQIVND (reference sequence). The length of the CDR3 is 16 residues. The ends were cut back, 9 bases at V and 2 bases at J, with 23 bases in the middle. The CDR3 DNA reads TGTGCCAGCCCCTGGGGGGAACACAGGGATCCCTACGAGCAGTACTTC. It translates to CASPWGEHRDPYEQYF.

V gene TRBV6-1 combines with J gene TRBJ2-7; tentatively, D is TRBD2 (7 bases). Germline values: CDR1 MNHNS, CDR2 SASEGT. The CDR3 loop spans 15 amino acids. The V end lost 7 bases, the J end lost 2 bases, and 18 bases lay between the germline ends. In nucleotides, the CDR3 is TGTGCCAGCATGAGGGGGGGGGCTGGGGCCTACGAGCAGTACTTC. Amino acids: CASMRGGAGAYEQYF.

Of note for this clone: Sequence at one end of the junction differs from germline and may be a read error. The rearrangement links TRBV19 to TRBJ1-2; TRBD1 matches 9 bases. Germline loops: CDR1 LNHDA, CDR2 SQIVND (reference sequence). CDR3 length: 20 amino acids. DNA for the CDR3: TGTGCCAGTAGCATAGAACCGACAGGGGGAACCCCTACCCACTTATATGGCTACACCTTC. It translates to CASSIEPTGGTPTHLYGYTF.

The chain carries TRBV27 and TRBJ1-1; D is unresolved. V gave up 4 bases and J gave up 5 bases, with 11 bases separating them. CDR1 MNHEY and CDR2 SMNVEV come from the germline V gene (reference sequence). CDR3 length equals 13 residues. The CDR3 bases are TGTGCCAGCAGTTGGGTCCCTGGGACTGAAGCTTTCTTT. This translates into CASSWVPGTEAFF.

V is TRBV19 and J is TRBJ2-3; 7 positions agree with TRBD1. Losses at the gene ends were 4 bases for V and 5 bases for J; bases not matched to a gene: 6. The CDR3 is made up of 14 amino acids. Germline CDR1 LNHDA, CDR2 SQIVND (reference sequence). CDR3 sequence reads: CASSTGTVGDTQYF. CDR3 DNA sequence: TGTGCCAGTAGTACCGGGACAGTTGGAGATACGCAGTATTTT.

This chain connects TRBV7-9 to TRBJ1-4, with 7 bases that match TRBD1. The CDR3 loop spans 15 amino acids. Per germline, CDR1 SEHNR and CDR2 FQNEAQ (reference sequence). Losses at the gene ends were 3 bases for V and 3 bases for J; bases not matched to a gene: 4. The CDR3 protein is CASSFPGQPNEKLFF. DNA of the CDR3: TGTGCCAGCAGCTTTCCGGGACAGCCTAATGAAAAACTGTTTTTT. The full variable domain, with the rest looked up from reference TRBV7-9 and TRBJ1-4, is DTGVSQNPRHKITKRGQNVTFRCDPISEHNRLYWYRQTLGQGPEFLTYFQNEAQLEKSRLLSDRFSAERPKGSFSTLEIQRTEQGDSAMYLCASSFPGQPNEKLFFGSGTQLSVL.

The chain is built from TRBV27 and TRBJ2-1; a possible D gene is TRBD2 (6 bases). This CDR3 comprises 16 residues. Germline-derived CDR1 and CDR2 are MNHEY and SMNVEV (reference sequence). Trimming left V 4 bases short and J 5 bases short, with 18 bases between. The CDR3 loop reads CASSSLVGGPHNEQFF. As DNA, the CDR3 is TGTGCCAGCAGTTCATTGGTAGGAGGGCCGCACAATGAGCAGTTCTTC.

The chain is built from TRBV4-2 and TRBJ1-2; the match to TRBD1 covers 7 bases. CDR1 LGHNA and CDR2 YNFKEQ come from the germline V gene. The CDR3 runs 16 residues. V lost 0 bases to trimming and J lost 7 bases; unmatched junction nucleotides: 11. DNA for the CDR3: TGTGCCAGCAGCCAAGAAGAGGGGGCGCTTGGGGGTGGCTACACCTTC. Amino acid sequence: CASSQEEGALGGGYTF.

This clone occurred a few times. The chain combines TRBV27 with TRBJ2-7; tentatively, D is TRBD1 or TRBD2 (5 bases each). Germline V gene data show CDR1 as MNHEY and CDR2 as SMNVEV (reference sequence). V was shortened by 0 bases and J by 3 bases, with 9 bases between the two germline ends. The CDR3 has 14 residues. In DNA, the CDR3 is TGTGCCAGCAGTTTATCCCAGAGGGGCTACGAGCAGTACTTC. It yields the protein CASSLSQRGYEQYF.

The V and J genes are TRBV2 and TRBJ2-7; D not certain. Trimming removed 7 bases from V and 4 bases from J, with 11 bases in between. Germline CDR1 reads SNHLY; CDR2 reads FYNNEI. The CDR3 sequence is 12 residues long. CDR3 protein: CASNPGHYEQYF. The CDR3 DNA follows: TGTGCCAGCAACCCGGGCCATTACGAGCAGTACTTC.

V is TRBV5-4 and J is TRBJ2-1; a weak D match, TRBD2 (8 bases). Trimming left V 0 bases short and J 6 bases short, with 16 bases between. From germline, CDR1 is SGHNT and CDR2 YYREEE (reference sequence). This CDR3 region has 16 residues. CDR3 DNA: TGTGCCAGCAGCTTGGAAGGGGGCGGGGGGTCCAATGAGCAGTTCTTC. Translation: CASSLEGGGGSNEQFF.

The V call is TRBV27, the J call TRBJ2-3; D is uncertain. Germline CDR1 MNHEY, CDR2 SMNVEV (reference sequence). Trimming cost V 3 bases and J 1 base, with 11 bases left between them. CDR3 length equals 15 residues. The CDR3 loop reads CASSFSPGGTDTQYF. The CDR3 DNA reads as TGTGCCAGCAGTTTTAGCCCGGGTGGCACAGATACGCAGTATTTT.

The gene calls are TRBV10-3 and TRBJ2-2; D tentatively reads TRBD1 or TRBD2 (6 bases each). Trimming pared 0 bases from V and 11 bases from J, leaving 10 bases between. Per germline, CDR1 ENHRY and CDR2 SYGVKD. This CDR3 has 13 residues. CDR3 in amino acids: CAISESGGIELFF. CDR3 DNA sequence: TGTGCCATCAGTGAGTCGGGGGGCATAGAGCTGTTTTTT.